The 21 T cell receptor beta chains presented below share a single source sample, sequenced in a study of shared clonotypes between healthy human individuals. Sequenced by immunoSEQ multiplex PCR; TCRdb stores in-frame clones only, minus some. The sample comprises about 2 million clones, about 95% of which are singletons, and 0.9% to 1.4% rests with the top ten. CD45RO-negative cells were positively selected for CCR7, leaving out terminally differentiated effector memory CD45RA+ cells. Sequencing used naive CD8+ T cells sorted from blood. The source is a man in his late teens or twenties in good health.

This chain connects TRBV27 to TRBJ2-5; D might be TRBD2 (5 bases). Germline-derived CDR1 and CDR2 are MNHEY and SMNVEV (reference sequence). The V end was cut by 2 bases, the J end by 5 bases, with 18 bases between. There are 16 residues in the CDR3. CDR3 coding DNA: TGTGCCAGCAGTTTAACCAGCGGCTTTAGTTGGGAGACCCAGTACTTC. It encodes CASSLTSGFSWETQYF.

Only one count was recorded for this clone. The V and J genes are TRBV14 and TRBJ2-1; 8 bases are shared with TRBD2. The CDR3 contains 16 residues. Losses at the gene ends were 0 bases for V and 5 bases for J; bases not matched to a gene: 6. CDR1 is SGHDN and CDR2 is FVKESK in the germline V gene. The CDR3 bases are TGTGCCAGCAGCCAAGATCCGGCGGGGGGCCACAATGAGCAGTTCTTC. Its translation: CASSQDPAGGHNEQFF.

The CDR3 sequence is CASRDRGATNEKLFF. Here the CDR3 DNA reads TGTGCCAGCAGAGACAGGGGGGCAACTAATGAAAAACTGTTTTTT. The chain employs TRBV6-5 and TRBJ1-4; 9 bases map to TRBD1. The CDR3 has 15 amino acids. Germline loops: CDR1 MNHEY, CDR2 SVGAGI. With V trimmed by 6 bases and J by 0 bases, 2 bases remained unmatched.

In its sample, this clone was seen once. The chain uses TRBV4-1 and TRBJ1-1; weak D call: TRBD1 (5 bases). Trimming pared 0 bases from V and 5 bases from J, leaving 22 bases between. CDR1 and CDR2 from the germline V gene are MGHRA and YSYEKL. This CDR3 has 18 residues. The CDR3: CASSQDGGRWSGATEAFF. CDR3 in DNA: TGCGCCAGCAGCCAAGACGGGGGACGTTGGAGTGGAGCAACTGAAGCTTTCTTT.

Comments on this clone: At the DNA level, this CDR3 is encoded by other sequences in the same sample as well. The chain joins TRBV10-1 to TRBJ2-3; 7 bases match TRBD1. The CDR3 extends over 14 amino acids. CDR1 and CDR2 (germline): WNHNN, SYGVQD (reference sequence). The V gene end was trimmed by 5 bases and the J gene end by 2 bases; junction bases not matched to a gene: 4. This CDR3 reads CASSRDSFTDTQYF. For the CDR3, the DNA is TGCGCCAGCAGTCGGGACAGCTTCACAGATACGCAGTATTTT.

CDR3 nucleotide sequence: TGTGCCAGCTCACCATCCGCTAGAATCTCCGATGCAACTAATGAAAAACTGTTTTTT. Translation gives CASSPSARISDATNEKLFF. The chain combines TRBV18 with TRBJ1-4; D unresolved. The CDR3 loop spans 19 amino acids. Germline values: CDR1 KGHSH, CDR2 LQKENI. V lost 2 bases and J lost 0, with 19 bases in between.

The chain has TRBV10-3 and TRBJ2-3; 14 bases align to TRBD2. Per the germline V gene, CDR1 is ENHRY and CDR2 is SYGVKD. V trimming: 7 bases; J trimming: 0 bases; junction bases outside the gene matches: 12. This CDR3 comprises 19 residues. This CDR3 reads CAIKPGLAGDPTSTDTQYF. As DNA, the CDR3 is TGTGCCATCAAGCCGGGACTAGCGGGAGACCCGACCAGCACAGATACGCAGTATTTT.

The V call is TRBV18, the J call TRBJ2-3; possible D gene TRBD1, 5 bases. V was cut by 3 bases and J by 3 bases, with 16 bases left in between. This CDR3 region has 16 residues. Per the germline V gene, CDR1 is KGHSH and CDR2 is LQKENI. The DNA of the CDR3 is TGTGCCAGCTCACCCGATCCAGGAAGGACAACAGATACGCAGTATTTT. Its translation: CASSPDPGRTTDTQYF.

The chain is built from TRBV4-3 and TRBJ2-7; D gene ambiguous. This CDR3 is built from 14 residues. Trimming removed 4 bases at V and 1 base at J, with 11 bases between. The germline CDR1 and CDR2 sequences are LGHNA and YSLEER. The CDR3 DNA sequence: TGCGCCAGCAGCCCCTATTTGGGGTCCTACGAGCAGTACTTC. Translation gives CASSPYLGSYEQYF.

This sequence joins TRBV28 and TRBJ2-7, with D uncertain. Trimming left V 1 base short and J 6 bases short, with 13 bases between. The CDR3 has 14 amino acids. Germline V gives CDR1 MDHEN, CDR2 SYDVKM. This chain's CDR3 is CASSLLGLLGEQYF. As DNA, the CDR3 is TGTGCCAGCAGTTTATTAGGCCTACTGGGCGAGCAGTACTTC.

V and J are TRBV10-3 and TRBJ2-5; TRBD1 matches 8 bases. This CDR3 contains 15 residues. Germline CDR1 reads ENHRY; CDR2 reads SYGVKD. The J segment lost 5 bases and the V segment lost 3 bases, leaving 8 bases of the junction unmatched. As DNA, the CDR3 is TGTGCCATCAGTGAATGGGGACAGGCGCGGGAGACCCAGTACTTC. Translated: CAISEWGQARETQYF.

This clone turned up a few times. The chain combines TRBV27 with TRBJ1-6; TRBD1 matches 8 bases. The germline gives CDR1 MNHEY, CDR2 SMNVEV (reference sequence). This CDR3 spans 12 amino acids. With 5 bases clipped from V and 13 bases from J, the junction kept 4 bases outside the gene matches. The CDR3 sequence: CASSAGGVPLHF. CDR3 DNA sequence: TGTGCCAGCAGTGCAGGGGGCGTCCCCCTCCACTTT.

The rearrangement uses TRBV2 and TRBJ2-7; D gene uncertain. V lost 1 base to trimming and J lost 6 bases, with 7 bases between them. Per germline, CDR1 SNHLY and CDR2 FYNNEI. The CDR3 spans 12 residues. CDR3 in amino acids: CASSEVESEQYF. The CDR3 DNA sequence: TGTGCCAGCAGTGAAGTAGAAAGCGAGCAGTACTTC.

The chain has TRBV6-6 and TRBJ2-7, with 12 bases lining up with TRBD2. CDR1 is MNHNY and CDR2 is SVGAGI in the germline V gene (reference sequence). V lost 4 bases, J lost 7 bases, and 5 bases stayed unmatched. The CDR3 runs 14 residues. The CDR3 spells CASSLLAGGWEQYF. CDR3 in DNA: TGTGCCAGCAGTTTACTAGCGGGAGGTTGGGAGCAGTACTTC.

The chain uses TRBV5-1 and TRBJ2-1, with 12 bases lining up with TRBD2. Trimming cost V 4 bases and J 6 bases; bases outside gene matches: 5. Germline values: CDR1 SGHRS, CDR2 YFSETQ. CDR3 length: 15 residues. The CDR3 protein is CASSPLAGGGNEQFF. The CDR3 region has the DNA TGCGCCAGCAGCCCACTAGCGGGAGGAGGCAATGAGCAGTTCTTC.

About this clone: This sample also contains other DNA sequences that code for the same CDR3. The V gene is TRBV5-1, the J gene TRBJ1-2; D remains unclear. The V gene lost 2 bases and the J gene lost 5 bases, with 10 bases spanning the gap. Germline V gene lookup returns CDR1 SGHRS and CDR2 YFSETQ. This CDR3 has 13 residues. DNA of the CDR3: TGCGCCAGCAGCTTCACAGAAAATTATGGCTACACCTTC. Translated, it gives CASSFTENYGYTF.

V usage is TRBV6-5 and J usage is TRBJ2-3, with 8 bases identical to TRBD2. Germline trimming cut 0 bases from V and 14 bases from J; bases unmatched to any gene: 7. The CDR3 has 13 residues. The germline gives CDR1 MNHEY, CDR2 SVGAGI. CDR3 in DNA: TGTGCCAGCAGTTACTCCGAGGGACTAGTGAGGTATTTT. Protein: CASSYSEGLVRYF.

The chain couples TRBV7-9 to TRBJ2-7, with D tentatively TRBD1 or TRBD2 (5 bases each). The CDR3 consists of 12 residues. The ends were cut back, 5 bases at V and 6 bases at J, with 11 bases in the middle. Looked up from germline, CDR1 is SEHNR and CDR2 is FQNEAQ (reference sequence). The CDR3 reads CASSGPGAEQYF. CDR3 in DNA: TGTGCCAGCAGCGGCCCCGGGGCCGAGCAGTACTTC.

The J gene is TRBJ2-5, the V gene TRBV9; the D call may be TRBD1 or TRBD2 (5 bases each). Germline-derived CDR1 and CDR2 are SGDLS and YYNGEE. The CDR3 spans 14 residues. V dropped 0 bases and J dropped 7 bases, with 13 bases sitting between them. The CDR3: CASSVGSRDGTQYF. CDR3 sequence (DNA): TGTGCCAGCAGCGTAGGTAGCCGGGACGGGACCCAGTACTTC.

The CDR3 bases are TGTGCCAGCAGCTTAGTCCTAGCGGAACAAGAGACCCAGTACTTC. This sequence encodes CASSLVLAEQETQYF. J is TRBJ2-5 and V is TRBV7-8; 7 positions agree with TRBD2. V lost 1 base, J lost 2 bases, and 4 bases stayed unmatched. Germline V gene data show CDR1 as SGHVS and CDR2 as FQNEAQ. The CDR3 length is 15 residues.

The rearrangement uses TRBV5-4 and TRBJ2-7; 7 nucleotides align to TRBD1. Per the germline V gene, CDR1 is SGHNT and CDR2 is YYREEE (reference sequence). CDR3 size: 15 residues. Losses at the gene ends were 2 bases for V and 2 bases for J; bases not matched to a gene: 7. The CDR3 loop reads CASSFDREVAYEQYF. CDR3 DNA sequence: TGTGCCAGCAGCTTCGACAGGGAAGTAGCCTACGAGCAGTACTTC.